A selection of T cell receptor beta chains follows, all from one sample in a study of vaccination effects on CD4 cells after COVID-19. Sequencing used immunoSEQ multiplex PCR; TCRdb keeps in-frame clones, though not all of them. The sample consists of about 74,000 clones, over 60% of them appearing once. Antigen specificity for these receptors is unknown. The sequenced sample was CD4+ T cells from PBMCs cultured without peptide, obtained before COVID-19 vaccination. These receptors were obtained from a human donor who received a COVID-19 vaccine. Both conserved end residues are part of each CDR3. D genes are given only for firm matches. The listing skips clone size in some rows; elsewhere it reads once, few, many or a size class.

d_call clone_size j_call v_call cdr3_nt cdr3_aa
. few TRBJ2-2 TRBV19 TGTGCCAGTAGTAGAGGGGCCGAGTACACCGGGGAGCTGTTTTTT CASSRGAEYTGELFF
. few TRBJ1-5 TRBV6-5 TGTGCCACCTGCGAGCGAGCGGACCAGCCCCAGCATTTT CATCERADQPQHF
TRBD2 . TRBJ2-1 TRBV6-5 TGTGCCAGCAACCTAGCGGGGAGTAACAATGAGCAGTTCTTC CASNLAGSNNEQFF
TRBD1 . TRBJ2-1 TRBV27 TGTGCCAGCAGTTTAGTGGGACAGGGGGGAGGGCAGTTCTTC CASSLVGQGGGQFF
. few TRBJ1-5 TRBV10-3 TGTGCCATCAGAGGGGGTGGCAATCAGCCCCAGCATTTT CAIRGGGNQPQHF
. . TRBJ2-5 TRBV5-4 TGTGCCAGCAGTTATAACTACCAAGAGACCCAGTACTTC CASSYNYQETQYF
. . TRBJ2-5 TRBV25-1 TGTGCCAGCACGGTCGGTGGGGAGACCCAGTACTTC CASTVGGETQYF
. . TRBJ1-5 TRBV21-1 TGTGCCAGCAGCAGCTCCGGGGGCGCGGGCAATCAGCCCCAGCATTTT CASSSSGGAGNQPQHF
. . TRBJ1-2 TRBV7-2 TGTGCCAGCAGCTTAGAAAAGGGTAACTATGGCTACACCTTC CASSLEKGNYGYTF
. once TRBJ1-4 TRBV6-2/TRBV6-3 TGTGCCAGCAGTGGAAACAATAACGGCGAAAAACTGTTTTTT CASSGNNNGEKLFF
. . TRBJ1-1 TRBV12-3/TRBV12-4 TGTGCCAGCACCCTTTGGGGATTCTGGGCTTTCTTT CASTLWGFWAFF
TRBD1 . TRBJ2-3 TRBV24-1 TGTGCCACCAGTGAACCGGGACAGATCGATACGCAGTATTTT CATSEPGQIDTQYF
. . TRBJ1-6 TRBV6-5 TGTGCCAGCAGACGGGACGACCTGAATTCACCCCTCCACTTT CASRRDDLNSPLHF
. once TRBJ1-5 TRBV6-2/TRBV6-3 TGTGCCAGCAGTTACGAGTTCGGGGATCAGCCCCAGCATTTT CASSYEFGDQPQHF
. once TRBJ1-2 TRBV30 TGTGCCTGGAGGTTTGGAGCAAATGGCTACACCTTC CAWRFGANGYTF